What follows is one T cell receptor beta chain and its context. The data stem from a study of blood T cell repertoires in COVID-19. Using immunoSEQ multiplex PCR, the repertoire was profiled, and TCRdb retains in-frame clones only, with some absent. This sample carries approximately 390,000 clones, 90% of them seen once, and the ten largest clones take about 6.8%. Trimming removed 4 bases from V and 5 bases from J, with 9 bases in between. The length of the CDR3 is 12 residues. Germline values: CDR1 SEHNR, CDR2 FQNEAQ (reference sequence). Sequencing was carried out using peripheral blood. V usage is TRBV7-9 and J usage is TRBJ2-7; D gene uncertain. This TCR derives from a young man with active or convalescent COVID-19. The CDR3: CASSSQANEQYF. In nucleotides, the CDR3 is TGTGCCAGCAGCTCGCAGGCGAACGAGCAGTACTTC.